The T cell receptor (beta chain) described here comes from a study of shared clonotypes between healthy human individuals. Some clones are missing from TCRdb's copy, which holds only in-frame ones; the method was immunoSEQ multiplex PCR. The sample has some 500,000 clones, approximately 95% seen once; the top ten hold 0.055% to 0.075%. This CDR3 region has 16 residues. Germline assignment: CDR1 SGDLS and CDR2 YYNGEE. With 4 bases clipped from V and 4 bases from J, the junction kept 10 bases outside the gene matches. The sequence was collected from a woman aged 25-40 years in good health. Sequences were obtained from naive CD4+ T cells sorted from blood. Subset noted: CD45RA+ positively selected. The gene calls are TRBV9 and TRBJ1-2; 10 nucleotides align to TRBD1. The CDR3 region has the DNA TGTGCCAGCAGCACCCGGGGACAGGGGTTCGGCTATGGCTACACCTTC. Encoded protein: CASSTRGQGFGYGYTF.